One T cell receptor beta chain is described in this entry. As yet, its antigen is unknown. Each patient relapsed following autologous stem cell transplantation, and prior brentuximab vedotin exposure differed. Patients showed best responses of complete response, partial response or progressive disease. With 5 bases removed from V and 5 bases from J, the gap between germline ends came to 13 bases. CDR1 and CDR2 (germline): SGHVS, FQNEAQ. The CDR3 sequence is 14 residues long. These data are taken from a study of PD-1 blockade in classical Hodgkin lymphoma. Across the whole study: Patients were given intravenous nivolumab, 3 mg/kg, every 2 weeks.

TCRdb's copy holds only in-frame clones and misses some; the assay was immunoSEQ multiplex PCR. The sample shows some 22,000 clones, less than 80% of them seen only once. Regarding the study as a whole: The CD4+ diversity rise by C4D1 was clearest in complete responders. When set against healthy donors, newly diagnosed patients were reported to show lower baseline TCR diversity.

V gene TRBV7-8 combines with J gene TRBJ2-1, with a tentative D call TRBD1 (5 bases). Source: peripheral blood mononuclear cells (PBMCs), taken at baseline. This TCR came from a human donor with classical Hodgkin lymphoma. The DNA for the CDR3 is TGTGCCAGCAGCCCCTATGGGGCCCACAATGAGCAGTTCTTC. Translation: CASSPYGAHNEQFF.